A selection of T cell receptor beta chains follows, all from one sample in a study of CD8+CD57+ T cells in acquired aplastic anemia. From the reads, TCRdb called clonotypes with MiXCR, one entry per CDR3 protein. The data show fewer than 250,000 distinct CDR3 sequences, around 50% seen once. Source material: sorted CD4+, CD8+, or CD8+CD57+ T cells (not recorded which) from PBMCs. Every receptor here comes from a human donor in good health, serving as a control. CDR3s include the opening cysteine and the closing phenylalanine or tryptophan. D genes are given only for firm matches. Part of the rows lack a size; the others show once, few, many or a class for expanded clones.

abundance | d_gene | j_gene | v_gene | CDR3nt | CDR3aa
many | TRBD1 | TRBJ1-2 | TRBV9 | TGTGCCAGCAGCGAGGGACAGGGGGCGCCAGGCTATGGCTACACCTTC | CASSEGQGAPGYGYTF
many | . | TRBJ2-2 | TRBV7-9 | TGTGCCAGCAGCTTAGGGCCGACAGGAGGGAACACCGGGGAGCTGTTTTTT | CASSLGPTGGNTGELFF
once | . | TRBJ2-5 | TRBV12-3/TRBV12-4 | TGTGCCAGCAAAGGCCAAGGGGGTATGGAGACCCAGTACTTC | CASKGQGGMETQYF
. | . | TRBJ2-7 | TRBV25-1 | TGTGCCAGCGGCGGGGACGAGCAGTACTTC | CASGGDEQYF
few | TRBD1 | TRBJ1-1 | TRBV20-1 | TGCAGTGCTAACCAGAGACAGGGAGGTACTGAAGCTTTCTTT | CSANQRQGGTEAFF
. | . | TRBJ1-2 | TRBV29-1 | TGCAGCGTTGAAGGGGCTTCTGACTATGGCTACACCTTC | CSVEGASDYGYTF
. | . | TRBJ2-1 | TRBV10-3 | TGTGCCATCAGTGAGTCCCCCTCCTCAAGGTGGAATGAGCAGTTCTTC | CAISESPSSRWNEQFF
. | . | TRBJ2-3 | TRBV9 | TGTGCCAGCAGCGTAGGGGGCGGTAAGACAGATACGCAGTATTTT | CASSVGGGKTDTQYF
. | TRBD1 | TRBJ1-2 | TRBV7-9 | TGTGCCAGCAGCCGGGACAGCCTAAACTATGGCTACACCTTC | CASSRDSLNYGYTF
medium-sized | . | TRBJ2-3 | TRBV7-8 | TGTGCCAGCAGTCCGGGAACAGATACGCAGTATTTT | CASSPGTDTQYF
. | TRBD1 | TRBJ2-7 | TRBV7-9 | TGTGCCAGCAGCTTCGGACAGGGGTTAAGCGAGCAGTACTTC | CASSFGQGLSEQYF
many | . | TRBJ2-3 | TRBV7-2 | TGTGCCAGCAGCTCGCCAGGAATGGGGCCCCCAGATACGCAGTATTTT | CASSSPGMGPPDTQYF
once | TRBD2 | TRBJ2-3 | TRBV7-2 | TGTGCCAGCAGCTTACAGGGACTAGGCCCTGATACGCAGTATTTT | CASSLQGLGPDTQYF
. | . | TRBJ2-7 | TRBV11-1 | TGTGCCAGCAGCCCTAGCCTCCGGAACCGACTGTACGAGCAGTACTTC | CASSPSLRNRLYEQYF
many | TRBD2 | TRBJ2-1 | TRBV7-2 | TGTGCCAGCAGCTCCGCTCTAGCGGGGGGGCGCGTTGGCTACAATGAGCAGTTCTTC | CASSSALAGGRVGYNEQFF
. | . | TRBJ1-1 | TRBV9 | TGTGCCAGCAGCGCCGCGGGGAGCTTGGGCACTGAAGCTTTCTTT | CASSAAGSLGTEAFF
many | TRBD1 | TRBJ1-2 | TRBV20-1 | TGCAGTGCTAGAAGCACAGGGGACTATGGCTACACCTTC | CSARSTGDYGYTF
. | TRBD1 | TRBJ1-2 | TRBV7-9 | TGTGCCAGCAGCTCGCGAGAGGGGGGGACAGGCTATGGCTACACCTTC | CASSSREGGTGYGYTF
. | TRBD1 | TRBJ2-7 | TRBV10-3 | TGTGCCATCAGTGACCCGAGCACAGGGGAAACATCCTACGAGCAGTACTTC | CAISDPSTGETSYEQYF
many | . | TRBJ1-1 | TRBV20-1 | TGCAGCGCTGGAACTAATTCGGGGTCCTCTGAAGCTTTCTTT | CSAGTNSGSSEAFF
. | . | TRBJ1-1 | TRBV2 | TGTGCCAGCAGCTCTGCTTTAAACACTGAAGCTTTCTTT | CASSSALNTEAFF
many | . | TRBJ1-5 | TRBV7-8 | TGTGCCAGCAGCTTAGCTCTTCACAACCCCCAGCATTTT | CASSLALHNPQHF
many | . | TRBJ2-2 | TRBV7-2 | TGTGCCAGCAGCTTTCAGGGGGGCGAGACCGGGGAGCTGTTTTTT | CASSFQGGETGELFF
. | TRBD2 | TRBJ2-7 | TRBV7-2 | TGTGCCAGCGGCTTAATGCCTAGCGGTTACGAGCAGTACTTC | CASGLMPSGYEQYF
many | . | TRBJ2-7 | TRBV5-8 | TGTGCCAGCAGCACCCCGAAGGGGACAATAACTTACGAGCAGTACTTC | CASSTPKGTITYEQYF
. | TRBD1 | TRBJ2-7 | TRBV9 | TGTGCCAGCAGCGAAACCGGGACAGGGGTCTCCTACGAGCAGTACTTC | CASSETGTGVSYEQYF
many | TRBD2 | TRBJ2-5 | TRBV6-6 | TGTGCCAGCAGTACGGACGGGGGGGAAGAGACCCAGTACTTC | CASSTDGGEETQYF
. | . | TRBJ1-4 | TRBV7-9 | TGTGCCAGCAGTCGAGGGGGGCAGGGACATGAAAAACTGTTTTTT | CASSRGGQGHEKLFF
few | . | TRBJ2-7 | TRBV10-3 | TGTGCCATCAGTCAGAGTTTTCAGCAGGGTCGGTACGAGCAGTACTTC | CAISQSFQQGRYEQYF
. | . | TRBJ2-7 | TRBV10-1 | TGCGCCAGCAGTGAGTCGAGATCCAGATCCTCCTACGAGCAGTACTTC | CASSESRSRSSYEQYF
. | . | TRBJ1-6 | TRBV19 | TGTGCCAGTACCCCGATGGTGATAGGGAATAATTCACCCCTCCACTTT | CASTPMVIGNNSPLHF
many | TRBD1 | TRBJ2-7 | TRBV6-2/TRBV6-3 | TGTGCCAGCAGGGTACCGGGACAGGGCACCTACGAGCAGTACTTC | CASRVPGQGTYEQYF
many | TRBD1 | TRBJ2-1 | TRBV9 | TGTGCCAGCAGCGTAGGAGCCGGGACAGGGACTAACAATGAGCAGTTCTTC | CASSVGAGTGTNNEQFF
. | TRBD2 | TRBJ2-5 | TRBV20-1 | TGCAGTGCTCACGATCGACTAGCGCCACAAGAGACCCAGTACTTC | CSAHDRLAPQETQYF
. | . | TRBJ2-3 | TRBV6-5 | TGTGCCAGCCAAGGGAATCGGGGCACAGATACGCAGTATTTT | CASQGNRGTDTQYF
many | . | TRBJ1-2 | TRBV10-3 | TGTGCCATCAGTTCAGGGTTAGACTATGGCTACACCTTC | CAISSGLDYGYTF
many | TRBD2 | TRBJ2-3 | TRBV7-9 | TGTGCCAGCAGCCCACTAGCGGGGGGCACAGATACGCAGTATTTT | CASSPLAGGTDTQYF
many | TRBD1 | TRBJ2-7 | TRBV20-1 | TGCAGTGCTCGGACAGGGGGCGGGCAGTACTTC | CSARTGGGQYF
. | TRBD2 | TRBJ2-5 | TRBV2 | TGTGCCAGCAGTGAACAGCGGGGAAGGGAGACCCAGTACTTC | CASSEQRGRETQYF
few | TRBD1 | TRBJ1-3 | TRBV18 | TGTGCCAGCTCACCTTCTCTGACAGGGGGCAGTGGAAACACCATATATTTT | CASSPSLTGGSGNTIYF
many | TRBD1 | TRBJ2-7 | TRBV10-3 | TGTGCCATCACCGACGGACAGGGGTCGTCCTACGAGCAGTACTTC | CAITDGQGSSYEQYF
many | TRBD1 | TRBJ1-4 | TRBV4-1 | TGCGCCAGCAGCCACGGGACAGGGACTCTTAATGAAAAACTGTTTTTT | CASSHGTGTLNEKLFF
many | TRBD1 | TRBJ2-7 | TRBV20-1 | TGCAGTGCTAGGGTATTGAGGGACAGCTTCTCCTACGAGCAGTACTTC | CSARVLRDSFSYEQYF
. | TRBD1 | TRBJ1-6 | TRBV2 | TGTGCCAGCAGTTCGGACAGGGATTCACCCCTCCACTTT | CASSSDRDSPLHF
many | . | TRBJ1-1 | TRBV2 | TGTGCCAGCAGTCGACAGTCTTTGAACACTGAAGCTTTCTTT | CASSRQSLNTEAFF